This T cell receptor beta chain originates from a study of blood T cell repertoires in COVID-19. The method was immunoSEQ multiplex PCR; TCRdb's version includes in-frame clones alone and lacks a portion of them. Here the sample spans fewer than 150,000 clones, around 87% being singletons. The CDR3 sequence is 13 residues long. The germline gives CDR1 GTSNPN, CDR2 SVGIG (reference sequence). The ends lost 5 bases at V and 2 bases at J; junction bases unmatched: 2. The sample comprised peripheral blood. The genes are TRBV30 and TRBJ1-5; 8 positions match TRBD1. The sequence derives from a woman between 65 and 79 years old with acute or convalescent COVID-19. CDR3 nucleotides: TGTGCCTGGGGGGGACAGGGCAATCAGCCCCAGCATTTT. Its protein product is CAWGGQGNQPQHF. Using reference TRBV30 and TRBJ1-5 for the parts outside the CDR3, the full variable domain is SQTIHQWPATLVQPVGSPLSLECTVEGTSNPNLYWYRQAAGRGLQLLFYSVGIGQISSEVPQNLSASRPQDRQFILSSKKLLLSDSGFYLCAWGGQGNQPQHFGDGTRLSIL.